This passage covers 7 T cell receptor beta chains from one sample sequenced in a study of cytomegalovirus exposure and HLA in healthy donors. PCR primers comprised 60 Vbeta and 13 Jbeta primers. Measured with immunoSEQ multiplex PCR; TCRdb has only the in-frame clones, and not every one. The sample includes about 180,000 clones, 65% to 80% of them seen just once. Input material: PBMCs. The receptors here all came from a woman in her 30s in good health and CMV-seropositive.

The chain couples TRBV10-2 to TRBJ1-6, with D possibly matching TRBD1 (6 bases). Germline assignment: CDR1 WSHSY and CDR2 SAAADI. CDR3 length: 11 residues. V dropped 6 bases and J dropped 9 bases, with 6 bases sitting between them. CDR3 bases: TGCGCCAGCAGGGACAGTTCACCCCTCCACTTT. This sequence encodes CASRDSSPLHF.

To note about this clone: Germline is not matched at one junction end, which may reflect a read error. The chain is built from TRBV28 and TRBJ2-4; 7 positions agree with TRBD1. There are 14 residues in the CDR3. Per germline, CDR1 MDHEN and CDR2 SYDVKM. The CDR3, as DNA: TGTGCCAGCTGCCGACAGGGAAGGACGAACAGTCAGTACTTC. Translating it yields CASCRQGRTNSQYF.

This clone was observed a handful of times. The chain couples TRBV19 to TRBJ1-5; D not resolved. Germline CDR1 reads LNHDA; CDR2 reads SQIVND (reference sequence). V lost 1 base and J lost 4, with 8 bases in between. This CDR3 spans 14 amino acids. This CDR3 is CASSIVGRNQPQHF. CDR3 in DNA: TGTGCCAGTAGTATAGTCGGGAGGAATCAGCCCCAGCATTTT.

Only a few counts were recorded for this clone. The V gene is TRBV4-2, the J gene TRBJ2-5; 8 nucleotides line up with TRBD2. CDR1 and CDR2 (germline): LGHNA, YNFKEQ. J gave up 5 bases and V 0 bases, and 11 bases lay outside the gene matches. CDR3 length: 17 amino acids. Written as DNA, the CDR3 is TGTGCCAGCAGCCAAGAGGGGTTCGGGGGGGCCGAGGAGACCCAGTACTTC. Its protein is CASSQEGFGGAEETQYF.

The V gene is TRBV5-1, the J gene TRBJ2-5; 9 nucleotides match TRBD2. After removal of 0 bases from V and 1 base from J, the junction contained 7 bases not matched to a gene. This CDR3 is 17 amino acids long. Germline V lookup: CDR1 SGHRS, CDR2 YFSETQ. CDR3 DNA: TGCGCCAGCAGCTTGGTTTGGGCTAGCGGGGCCCAAGAGACCCAGTACTTC. It encodes CASSLVWASGAQETQYF.

The gene calls are TRBV27 and TRBJ1-5, with D possibly matching TRBD1 (5 bases). The CDR3 runs 16 residues. Per the germline V gene, CDR1 is MNHEY and CDR2 is SMNVEV (reference sequence). Trimming pared 1 base from V and 2 bases from J, leaving 12 bases between. The CDR3 reads CASSLWGVVGNQPQHF. The CDR3 nucleotides are TGTGCCAGCAGTTTATGGGGGGTCGTGGGCAATCAGCCCCAGCATTTT.

The chain carries TRBV4-2 and TRBJ1-2; no clear D. Germline V gene lookup returns CDR1 LGHNA and CDR2 YNFKEQ. This CDR3 comprises 14 residues. Trimming took off 0 bases at V and 4 bases at J, with 9 bases between the two ends. DNA for the CDR3: TGTGCCAGCAGCCAAGATCAGGATTTCTATGGCTACACCTTC. It codes for CASSQDQDFYGYTF.